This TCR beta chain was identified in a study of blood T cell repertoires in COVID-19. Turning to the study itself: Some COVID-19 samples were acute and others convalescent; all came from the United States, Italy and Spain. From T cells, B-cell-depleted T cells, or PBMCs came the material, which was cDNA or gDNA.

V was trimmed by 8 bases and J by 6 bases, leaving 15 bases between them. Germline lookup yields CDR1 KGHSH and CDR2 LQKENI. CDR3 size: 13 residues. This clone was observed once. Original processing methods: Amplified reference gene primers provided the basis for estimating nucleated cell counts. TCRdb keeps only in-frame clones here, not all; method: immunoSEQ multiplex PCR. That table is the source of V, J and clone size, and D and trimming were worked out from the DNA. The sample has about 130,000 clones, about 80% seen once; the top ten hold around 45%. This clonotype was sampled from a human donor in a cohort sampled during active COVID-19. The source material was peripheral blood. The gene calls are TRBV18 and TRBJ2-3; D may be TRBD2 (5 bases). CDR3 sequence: CASTRTSSDTQYF. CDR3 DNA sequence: TGTGCCAGCACGAGGACTTCCTCGGATACGCAGTATTTT.